These 23 T cell receptor beta chains came from one sample sequenced in a study of shared clonotypes between healthy human individuals. Assay used: immunoSEQ multiplex PCR; TCRdb lists only in-frame clones, some missing. The sample carries under 550,000 clones, roughly 95% recorded once. The sample was naive CD4+ T cells sorted from blood. Stated subset: CD45RA+ positively selected. The source is a woman aged 25 to 39 in good health.

The chain is built from TRBV11-2 and TRBJ2-1; 13 bases are shared with TRBD2. The V segment lost 0 bases and the J segment 10 bases; nucleotides outside the gene matches: 6. The germline gives CDR1 SGHAT, CDR2 FQNNGV. The CDR3 runs to 16 residues. The CDR3 DNA reads TGTGCCAGCAGCTTAGACGGACTAGCGGGAGCGGGGGAGCAGTTCTTC. This codes for CASSLDGLAGAGEQFF.

CDR3 sequence (DNA): TGTGCCAGCAGCTTAGTCCCGGGAGAAAGGGGCAACTCCTACAATGAGCAGTTCTTC. Amino acid sequence: CASSLVPGERGNSYNEQFF. The chain joins TRBV7-9 to TRBJ2-1, with a possible D match to TRBD2 (6 bases). The V and J ends lost 1 base and 0 bases respectively, with 19 bases between them. CDR1 SEHNR and CDR2 FQNEAQ come from the germline V gene (reference sequence). CDR3 length: 19 amino acids.

J is TRBJ2-7 and V is TRBV7-2; maybe TRBD1 (6 bases). The CDR3 totals 14 residues. V lost 2 bases to trimming and J lost 3 bases, with 11 bases between them. Germline V CDR1 and CDR2: SGHTA, FQGNSA. The CDR3 protein is CASSLSRGHYEQYF. In DNA form, the CDR3 reads TGTGCCAGCAGCTTAAGCAGGGGACACTACGAGCAGTACTTC.

The rearrangement links TRBV13 to TRBJ2-7; 7 nucleotides align to TRBD2. Germline V CDR1 and CDR2: PRHDT, FYEKMQ (reference sequence). The CDR3 is 13 residues long. V dropped 3 bases and J dropped 4; count of bases not matched to a gene: 3. The CDR3 region has the DNA TGTGCCAGCAGCTTCGGGACTATTTACGAGCAGTACTTC. Translation: CASSFGTIYEQYF.

The rearrangement links TRBV27 to TRBJ1-2; 9 bases align to TRBD1. V trimming: 10 bases; J trimming: 6 bases; junction bases outside the gene matches: 12. This CDR3 comprises 14 residues. CDR1 is MNHEY and CDR2 is SMNVEV in the germline V gene (reference sequence). The chain's CDR3 is CANYLGTGPHGYTF. Written as DNA, the CDR3 is TGTGCCAACTATTTGGGGACAGGGCCCCATGGCTACACCTTC.

The rearrangement links TRBV18 to TRBJ2-3, with 9 bases lining up with TRBD2. The CDR3 is 16 amino acids. Losses at the gene ends were 3 bases for V and 7 bases for J; bases not matched to a gene: 11. The germline V gene encodes CDR1 KGHSH and CDR2 LQKENI. The CDR3 region is CASSPGLASPTNTQYF. CDR3 coding DNA: TGTGCCAGCTCACCGGGACTAGCCAGCCCAACGAATACGCAGTATTTT.

The chain uses TRBV5-5 and TRBJ2-2; the match to TRBD2 covers 13 bases. The germline V gene encodes CDR1 SGHKS and CDR2 YYEKEE (reference sequence). Unmatched junction bases numbered 3, after V lost 4 bases and J lost 6 bases. This CDR3 has 15 residues. In nucleotides, the CDR3 is TGTGCCAGCAGCGGGACTAGCGGGACCCCCGGGGAGCTGTTTTTT. This translates into CASSGTSGTPGELFF.

The chain has TRBV21-1 and TRBJ2-7; the table's D call TRBD2 went unverified against the DNA. TRBV21-1 is given as a pseudogene. The CDR3 length is 12 residues. The CDR3 spells CASGPRLGEQYF. The CDR3 DNA is TGTGCCAGCGGCCCTAGACTCGGCGAGCAGTACTTC.

The rearrangement links TRBV11-2 to TRBJ2-1, with 14 bases matching TRBD2. From germline, CDR1 is SGHAT and CDR2 FQNNGV. Trimming took 5 bases from V and 9 from J; bases not matched to a gene: 12. This CDR3 is built from 17 residues. The CDR3 DNA reads TGTGCCAGCAGCCCGACCGGGACTAGCGGGAGAAGGACTGAGCAGTTCTTC. Amino acid sequence: CASSPTGTSGRRTEQFF.

The V gene is TRBV11-3, the J gene TRBJ2-7; TRBD1 matches 8 bases. The V gene end was trimmed by 6 bases and the J gene end by 3 bases; junction bases not matched to a gene: 7. The CDR3 is 14 amino acids. The germline CDR1 and CDR2 sequences are SGHNT and YENEEA. The CDR3 loop reads CASSPSTGDYEQYF. CDR3 nucleotides: TGTGCCAGCAGTCCCTCGACAGGGGACTACGAGCAGTACTTC.

The CDR3 DNA is TGCGCCAGCAGTGAGCCGGGACATCTCGAAGCCCAGTACTTC. It translates to CASSEPGHLEAQYF. V gene TRBV10-2 combines with J gene TRBJ2-7, with D tentatively TRBD1 (6 bases). V was trimmed by 2 bases and J by 10 bases, leaving 18 bases between them. The CDR3 is 14 residues long. Per the germline V gene, CDR1 is WSHSY and CDR2 is SAAADI.

The J gene is TRBJ1-5, the V gene TRBV28, with D unclear. Germline CDR1 is MDHEN and CDR2 is SYDVKM. V dropped 6 bases and J dropped 0 bases, with 9 bases sitting between them. The CDR3 is made up of 14 amino acids. This CDR3 reads CASSPINSNQPQHF. The CDR3 DNA follows: TGTGCCAGCAGCCCTATAAATAGCAATCAGCCCCAGCATTTT.

The chain recombines TRBV5-1 with TRBJ1-3; no clear D. The CDR3 is 16 amino acids. Germline values: CDR1 SGHRS, CDR2 YFSETQ. Trimming took 0 bases from V and 4 from J, leaving 14 bases between them. CDR3 amino acids: CASSLVVPAAGNTIYF. The CDR3 nucleotides are TGCGCCAGCAGCTTGGTTGTCCCGGCGGCCGGAAACACCATATATTTT. The full variable domain, its missing parts supplied by reference TRBV5-1 and TRBJ1-3, is KAGVTQTPRYLIKTRGQQVTLSCSPISGHRSVSWYQQTPGQGLQFLFEYFSETQRNKGNFPGRFSGRQFSNSRSEMNVSTLELGDSALYLCASSLVVPAAGNTIYFGEGSWLTVV.

The DNA of the CDR3 is TGTGCCAGCAGTGAATCAGGGGCGCAGCCGGGGCTTCAGCCCCAGCATTTT. Residues: CASSESGAQPGLQPQHF. The V and J genes are TRBV25-1 and TRBJ1-5; possible D gene TRBD1, 6 bases. Germline CDR1 MGHDK, CDR2 SYGVNS. The CDR3 is made up of 17 amino acids. V was pared by 1 base and J by 6 bases, with 19 bases between.

The rearrangement joins TRBV5-6 to TRBJ2-5, with 10 bases identical to TRBD1. V shed 4 bases, J shed 5 bases, and the junction held 5 bases outside the gene matches. Germline V gene data show CDR1 as SGHDT and CDR2 as YYEEEE. CDR3 length: 14 residues. The CDR3 here is CASSRQGARETQYF. For the CDR3, the DNA is TGTGCCAGCAGCAGACAGGGGGCGCGGGAGACCCAGTACTTC.

The chain carries TRBV28 and TRBJ1-2, with TRBD1 matching 7 bases. Germline loops: CDR1 MDHEN, CDR2 SYDVKM. Losses at the gene ends were 6 bases for V and 8 bases for J; bases not matched to a gene: 9. The CDR3 contains 13 residues. The DNA of the CDR3 is TGTGCCAGCAGCACCAGACAGGGTTACGGCTACACCTTC. Amino acid sequence: CASSTRQGYGYTF.

The gene calls are TRBV7-6 and TRBJ1-3; no definite D call. V was cut by 1 base and J by 4 bases, with 14 bases left in between. The CDR3 consists of 16 residues. Germline CDR1 and CDR2: SGHVS and FNYEAQ. CDR3 protein: CASSLGAALPGNTIYF. CDR3 coding DNA: TGTGCCAGCAGCTTAGGGGCTGCCCTTCCCGGAAACACCATATATTTT. Full variable domain (rest looked up from reference TRBV7-6 and TRBJ1-3): GAGVSQSPRYKVTKRGQDVALRCDPISGHVSLYWYRQALGQGPEFLTYFNYEAQQDKSGLPNDRFSAERPEGSISTLTIQRTEQRDSAMYRCASSLGAALPGNTIYFGEGSWLTVV.

The chain carries TRBV7-9 and TRBJ1-3, with a tentative D call TRBD1 (5 bases). V lost 1 base and J 0 bases, leaving 7 bases between the germline ends. CDR1 is SEHNR and CDR2 is FQNEAQ in the germline V gene (reference sequence). The CDR3 is made up of 15 amino acids. This CDR3 is CASSLGGNSGNTIYF. DNA for the CDR3: TGTGCCAGCAGCTTAGGGGGCAACTCTGGAAACACCATATATTTT.

The J gene is TRBJ2-7, the V gene TRBV7-9; either TRBD1 or TRBD2 may supply D (5 bases each). This CDR3 spans 14 amino acids. Per the germline V gene, CDR1 is SEHNR and CDR2 is FQNEAQ (reference sequence). Deletions cut 5 bases from V and 3 bases from J, with 14 bases between. CDR3 bases: TGTGCCAGCAGCCACTCCGGGACGGTCTACGAGCAGTACTTC. Protein product: CASSHSGTVYEQYF.

The V call is TRBV19, the J call TRBJ2-5; D unresolved. V was cut by 3 bases and J by 7 bases, with 12 bases left in between. The CDR3 has 13 amino acids. From germline, CDR1 is LNHDA and CDR2 SQIVND (reference sequence). CDR3 DNA sequence: TGTGCCAGTAGTATCGAGCCGCATGGGACCCAGTACTTC. It codes for CASSIEPHGTQYF.

This clone came up once. CDR3 coding DNA: TGTGCCAGCAGTCCGGACCAAGGGCCAGGCTACACCTTC. As protein: CASSPDQGPGYTF. The V call is TRBV28, the J call TRBJ1-2, with unresolved D. The length of the CDR3 is 13 residues. Trimming cost V 5 bases and J 8 bases, with 15 bases left between them. Looked up from germline, CDR1 is MDHEN and CDR2 is SYDVKM.

The genes are TRBV27 and TRBJ1-5; unclear D gene. Germline-derived CDR1 and CDR2 are MNHEY and SMNVEV (reference sequence). The CDR3 has 14 amino acids. V dropped 0 bases and J dropped 3 bases, with 6 bases sitting between them. The CDR3 bases are TGTGCCAGCAGTTTATCGGGGAACAATCAGCCCCAGCATTTT. It translates to CASSLSGNNQPQHF.

The V gene is TRBV28, the J gene TRBJ2-3; D may be TRBD1 or TRBD2 (6 bases each). The germline V and J ends were trimmed by 7 bases and 1 base, with 24 bases remaining between them. The CDR3 length is 18 residues. Per germline, CDR1 MDHEN and CDR2 SYDVKM. The CDR3 DNA reads TGTGCCAGCACCTCCCCCGCTCGGGGGCTAGAAGGCACAGATACGCAGTATTTT. Translation gives CASTSPARGLEGTDTQYF.